These 24 T cell receptor beta chains share one sample of origin, sequenced in a study of response to subunit inactivated influenza vaccine. MiXCR, run by TCRdb on the RT-PCR reads, gives a single entry per CDR3 protein. The table includes about 700,000 distinct CDR3 sequences, about 14% detected once. The sample was PBMCs from blood, taken around 14 days before vaccination. The receptors derive from a man aged 50 to 59 who received an inactivated influenza vaccine.

The J gene is TRBJ2-7, the V gene TRBV5-1, with D possibly being TRBD1 (6 bases). This CDR3 has 17 amino acids. The germline gives CDR1 SGHRS, CDR2 YFSETQ. V lost 0 bases and J 3 bases, leaving 19 bases between the germline ends. As DNA, the CDR3 is TGCGCCAGCAGCTTGGGAAGATCAGGGGAACTGGACTACGAGCAGTACTTC. Translating gives CASSLGRSGELDYEQYF.

In this sample, this clonotype turned up a few times. The chain is built from TRBV15 and TRBJ1-2; a weak D match, TRBD1 (5 bases). The CDR3 totals 15 residues. V was clipped by 1 base and J by 8 bases, with 17 bases between them. Germline V CDR1 and CDR2: LNHNV, YYDKDF (reference sequence). The CDR3 spells CATSRGGRDREGYTF. DNA for the CDR3: TGTGCCACCAGCAGAGGAGGCAGGGACCGTGAGGGCTACACCTTC.

V usage is TRBV6-5 and J usage is TRBJ2-5, with D hard to call. There are 15 residues in the CDR3. V was pared by 0 bases and J by 1 base, with 9 bases between. Germline CDR1 MNHEY, CDR2 SVGAGI. CDR3 protein: CASSYSSVSQETQYF. The CDR3 DNA is TGTGCCAGCAGTTACTCATCAGTCAGCCAAGAGACCCAGTACTTC.

This clonotype was counted only a few times. The rearrangement joins TRBV12-3 or TRBV12-4 to TRBJ1-6; 7 bases map to TRBD1. This CDR3 region has 13 residues. Unmatched junction bases numbered 6, after V lost 6 bases and J lost 10 bases. The CDR3 DNA reads as TGTGCCAGCAGCTTGGACAGGCTCTCACCCCTCCACTTT. It codes for CASSLDRLSPLHF.

This clonotype has just a few counts. V gene TRBV3-1 combines with J gene TRBJ2-1, with D uncertain. This CDR3 has 16 residues. V shed 0 bases and J shed 0 bases, with 9 bases lying between them. Germline V CDR1 and CDR2: LGHDT, YNNKEL (reference sequence). The CDR3 spells CASSQDFPSSYNEQFF. The CDR3 DNA reads as TGTGCCAGCAGCCAAGATTTCCCTAGCTCCTACAATGAGCAGTTCTTC.

As concerns this clonotype: Germline and junction disagree at one end, which may indicate a read error. The V and J genes are TRBV29-1 and TRBJ2-7; unclear D gene. The germline CDR1 and CDR2 sequences are SQVTM and ANQGSEA. The CDR3 covers 12 residues. The CDR3 loop is CSSAGENYEQYF. In nucleotides, the CDR3 is TGTAGTTCAGCAGGCGAAAACTACGAGCAGTACTTC.

This clonotype was detected a few times. The V and J genes are TRBV12-3 or TRBV12-4 and TRBJ2-5; 9 positions match TRBD1. The CDR3 has 16 amino acids. With V trimmed by 5 bases and J by 2 bases, 9 bases remained unmatched. As DNA, the CDR3 is TGTGCCAGCAGTAAAACCCGGGACAGGGAACAAGAGACCCAGTACTTC. This sequence encodes CASSKTRDREQETQYF.

This chain links TRBV10-3 with TRBJ2-2; no clear D. V shed 0 bases and J shed 3 bases, with 5 bases lying between them. The CDR3 contains 14 residues. CDR1 and CDR2 from the germline V gene are ENHRY and SYGVKD. CDR3 nucleotide sequence: TGTGCCATCAGTGAGTCCCCGGACACCGGGGAGCTGTTTTTT. Translation: CAISESPDTGELFF.

The V gene is TRBV4-3, the J gene TRBJ2-7; D gene ambiguous. The germline V gene encodes CDR1 LGHNA and CDR2 YSLEER. V lost 10 bases to trimming and J lost 2 bases, with 24 bases between them. The CDR3 runs to 16 residues. CDR3 nucleotide sequence: TGCGCCAACGAAGGGTCTCTCACGATGAGCACCTACGAGCAGTACTTC. Residues: CANEGSLTMSTYEQYF.

This clonotype has more than one count but fewer than ten. V and J are TRBV5-1 and TRBJ1-1; 9 nucleotides agree with TRBD1. CDR3 size: 16 residues. Unmatched junction bases numbered 12, after V lost 3 bases and J lost 6 bases. Per the germline V gene, CDR1 is SGHRS and CDR2 is YFSETQ. In DNA, the CDR3 is TGCGCCAGCAGCTCCAACCGGGACAGGGTTTTACCTGAAGCTTTCTTT. Translated, it gives CASSSNRDRVLPEAFF.

This clonotype has more than one count but fewer than ten. The chain uses TRBV5-1 and TRBJ1-2; D unclear. Germline V gene data show CDR1 as SGHRS and CDR2 as YFSETQ. The V end lost 1 base, the J end lost 3 bases, and 19 bases lay between the germline ends. The CDR3 runs 17 residues. CDR3 residues: CASSLSPRSTSHYGYTF. For the CDR3, the DNA is TGCGCCAGCAGCTTGTCCCCACGGAGCACCAGCCACTATGGCTACACCTTC. The full variable domain, rest sourced from reference TRBV5-1 and TRBJ1-2, is KAGVTQTPRYLIKTRGQQVTLSCSPISGHRSVSWYQQTPGQGLQFLFEYFSETQRNKGNFPGRFSGRQFSNSRSEMNVSTLELGDSALYLCASSLSPRSTSHYGYTFGSGTRLTVV.

The genes are TRBV12-5 and TRBJ1-1; the match to TRBD1 covers 7 bases. J lost 5 bases, V lost 0 bases, and 6 bases had no gene match. This CDR3 spans 15 amino acids. Germline CDR1 LGHNT, CDR2 FRNRAP. DNA for the CDR3: TGTGCTAGTGGTTTGGTAACAGGGGATAGGACTGAAGCTTTCTTT. Its protein is CASGLVTGDRTEAFF.

This clonotype was observed a handful of times. The gene calls are TRBV28 and TRBJ2-7; 8 positions match TRBD1. Trimming took 9 bases from V and 4 from J; bases not matched to a gene: 11. CDR1 is MDHEN and CDR2 is SYDVKM in the germline V gene. This CDR3 is 14 amino acids long. DNA of the CDR3: TGTGCCAGTAGGCGAAGGACAGGGAGTTACGAGCAGTACTTC. Amino acids: CASRRRTGSYEQYF.

The sample holds many counts of this clonotype. The rearrangement joins TRBV12-3 or TRBV12-4 to TRBJ1-1; D is undetermined. The CDR3 runs to 13 residues. V was shortened by 6 bases and J by 3 bases, with 11 bases between the two germline ends. CDR3 coding DNA: TGTGCCAGCAGACCTATGGAGGACACTGAAGCTTTCTTT. It encodes CASRPMEDTEAFF.

The J gene is TRBJ2-2, the V gene TRBV18, with a tentative D call TRBD1 (5 bases). The germline gives CDR1 KGHSH, CDR2 LQKENI. This CDR3 is built from 14 residues. V gave up 2 bases and J gave up 4 bases, with 8 bases separating them. This CDR3 is CASSPGAVTGELFF. CDR3 nucleotide sequence: TGTGCCAGCTCACCAGGGGCAGTCACCGGGGAGCTGTTTTTT.

This clonotype was observed a few times. The chain links TRBV25-1 to TRBJ2-7; TRBD1 aligns across 8 bases. CDR1 is MGHDK, CDR2 SYGVNS, per germline. This CDR3 region has 12 residues. V was pared by 8 bases and J by 2 bases, with 2 bases of the junction left unmatched. As DNA, the CDR3 is TGTGCCAGCGGACAGGGCCCCTACGAGCAGTACTTC. Translated: CASGQGPYEQYF.

The rearrangement uses TRBV7-2 and TRBJ2-1, with TRBD1 matching over 9 bases. Trimming cost V 4 bases and J 12 bases; bases outside gene matches: 10. The CDR3 extends over 14 amino acids. Germline V gives CDR1 SGHTA, CDR2 FQGNSA. The CDR3 coding sequence is TGTGCCAGCAGCTCGAGGACAGGGGAGGGTTGGCAGTTCTTC. Translating gives CASSSRTGEGWQFF. The full variable domain, in which reference TRBV7-2 and TRBJ2-1 provide the parts outside the CDR3, is GAGVSQSPSNKVTEKGKDVELRCDPISGHTALYWYRQSLGQGLEFLIYFQGNSAPDKSGLPSDRFSAERTGGSVSTLTIQRTQQEDSAVYLCASSSRTGEGWQFFGPGTRLTVL.

This chain links TRBV4-2 with TRBJ2-2, with 8 bases aligning to TRBD1. Trimming at V came to 2 bases and at J to 5 bases, leaving 7 bases not matched to a gene. The CDR3 is made up of 16 amino acids. CDR1 and CDR2 (germline): LGHNA, YNFKEQ. CDR3 sequence (DNA): TGTGCCAGCAGCCAAACCACAGACAGGGGAACCGGGGAGCTGTTTTTT. It codes for CASSQTTDRGTGELFF.

This rearrangement joins TRBV20-1 to TRBJ2-3; 9 bases are shared with TRBD2. The germline gives CDR1 DFQATT, CDR2 SNEGSKA (reference sequence). The CDR3 has 15 residues. V trimming: 3 bases; J trimming: 10 bases; junction bases outside the gene matches: 14. CDR3: CSASFLAGTKVAQYF. DNA of the CDR3: TGCAGTGCTAGTTTTCTAGCGGGAACCAAGGTAGCGCAGTATTTT.

The gene calls are TRBV7-2 and TRBJ2-1, with 7 bases fitting TRBD2. CDR1 and CDR2 (germline): SGHTA, FQGNSA. The ends lost 3 bases at V and 10 bases at J; junction bases unmatched: 15. The CDR3 consists of 16 residues. The CDR3: CASSFRQLAGVLEQFF. The DNA for the CDR3 is TGTGCCAGCAGCTTCAGGCAGTTAGCGGGCGTATTAGAGCAGTTCTTC.

The sample holds a few counts of this clonotype. The rearrangement uses TRBV14 and TRBJ2-3; TRBD2 aligns across 12 bases. CDR1 is SGHDN and CDR2 is FVKESK in the germline V gene. The junction had 18 bases not matched to a gene; V was cut back by 0 bases and J by 8 bases. This CDR3 has 20 residues. The CDR3 is CASSQDFIFRGLAGWSTQYF. For the CDR3, the DNA is TGTGCCAGCAGCCAAGATTTTATTTTTCGAGGACTAGCGGGATGGTCTACGCAGTATTTT.

The chain carries TRBV20-1 and TRBJ2-5, with TRBD2 matching 7 bases. This CDR3 is built from 15 residues. Trimming cost V 6 bases and J 4 bases; bases outside gene matches: 14. CDR1 is DFQATT, CDR2 SNEGSKA, per germline (reference sequence). CDR3 sequence (DNA): TGCAGTGCAATAGCGGGTTTGGACGGGGTAGAGACCCAGTACTTC. Translated, it gives CSAIAGLDGVETQYF.

This clonotype was recorded many times. The rearrangement joins TRBV20-1 to TRBJ2-1; no definite D call. Trimming cost V 0 bases and J 3 bases, with 3 bases left between them. CDR3 size: 12 residues. Looked up from germline, CDR1 is DFQATT and CDR2 is SNEGSKA (reference sequence). CDR3 nucleotide sequence: TGCAGTGCTAGAGATCTCTACAATGAGCAGTTCTTC. This gives the protein CSARDLYNEQFF.

This clonotype was recorded at least ten times. The V gene is TRBV28, the J gene TRBJ2-5; maybe TRBD1 (6 bases). The CDR3 loop spans 14 amino acids. Germline V gene sequence: CDR1 MDHEN, CDR2 SYDVKM. Trimming stripped 6 bases from V and 3 bases from J, with 14 bases between. This CDR3 is CASRTRQDEETQYF. The DNA of the CDR3 is TGTGCCAGCAGAACCAGACAGGACGAAGAGACCCAGTACTTC.